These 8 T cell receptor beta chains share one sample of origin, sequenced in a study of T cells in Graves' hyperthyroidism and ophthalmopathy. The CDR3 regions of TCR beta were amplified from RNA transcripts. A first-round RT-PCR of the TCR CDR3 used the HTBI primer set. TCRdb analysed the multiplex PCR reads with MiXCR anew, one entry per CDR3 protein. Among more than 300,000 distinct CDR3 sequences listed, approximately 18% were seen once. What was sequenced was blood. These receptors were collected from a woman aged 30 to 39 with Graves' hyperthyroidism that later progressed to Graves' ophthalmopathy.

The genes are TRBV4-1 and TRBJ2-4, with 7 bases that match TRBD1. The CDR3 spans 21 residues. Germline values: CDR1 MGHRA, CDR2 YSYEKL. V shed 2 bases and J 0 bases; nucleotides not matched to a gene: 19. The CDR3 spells CASSQPRDSVSSRLAKNIQYF. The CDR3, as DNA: TGCGCCAGCAGCCAACCCCGGGACAGTGTTTCAAGCAGACTAGCCAAAAACATTCAGTACTTC.

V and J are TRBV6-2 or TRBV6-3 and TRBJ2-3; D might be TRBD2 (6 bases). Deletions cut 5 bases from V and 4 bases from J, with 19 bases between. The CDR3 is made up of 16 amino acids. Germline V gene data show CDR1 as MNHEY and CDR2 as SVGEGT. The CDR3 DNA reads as TGTGCCAGCAGTGGGGGTTACAGCGGCGGGGCAGATACGCAGTATTTT. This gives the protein CASSGGYSGGADTQYF.

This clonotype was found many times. DNA of the CDR3: TGTGCCAGCAGCCAGAATATGGGGACAGGGCGAAACATTCAGTACTTC. Translation gives CASSQNMGTGRNIQYF. The V gene is TRBV3-1, the J gene TRBJ2-4; the match to TRBD1 covers 9 bases. Germline-derived CDR1 and CDR2 are LGHDT and YNNKEL (reference sequence). This CDR3 contains 16 residues. V trimming: 3 bases; J trimming: 6 bases; junction bases outside the gene matches: 9.

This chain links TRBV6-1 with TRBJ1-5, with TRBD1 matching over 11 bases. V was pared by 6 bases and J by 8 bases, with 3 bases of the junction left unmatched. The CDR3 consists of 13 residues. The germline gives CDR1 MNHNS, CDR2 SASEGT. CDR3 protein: CASSPGQGEPQHF. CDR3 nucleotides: TGTGCCAGCAGCCCGGGACAGGGGGAGCCCCAGCATTTT.

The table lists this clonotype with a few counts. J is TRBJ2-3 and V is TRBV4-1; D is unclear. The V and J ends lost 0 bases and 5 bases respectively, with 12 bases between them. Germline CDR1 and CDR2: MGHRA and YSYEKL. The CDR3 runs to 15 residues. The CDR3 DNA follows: TGCGCCAGCAGCCAAGAACTTCAGCTGCTAGATACGCAGTATTTT. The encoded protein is CASSQELQLLDTQYF.

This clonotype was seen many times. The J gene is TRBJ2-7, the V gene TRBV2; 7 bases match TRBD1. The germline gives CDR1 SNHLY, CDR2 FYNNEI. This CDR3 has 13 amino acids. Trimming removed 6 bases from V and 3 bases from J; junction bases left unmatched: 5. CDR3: CASSLTGYYEQYF. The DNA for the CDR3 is TGTGCCAGCAGCCTGACAGGGTACTACGAGCAGTACTTC.

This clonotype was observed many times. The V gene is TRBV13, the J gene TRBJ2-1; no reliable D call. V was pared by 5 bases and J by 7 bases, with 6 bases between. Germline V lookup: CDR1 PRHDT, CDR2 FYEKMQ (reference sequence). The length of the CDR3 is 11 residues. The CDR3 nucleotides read TGTGCCAGCAGCCTAAGAAATGAGCAGTTCTTC. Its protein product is CASSLRNEQFF.

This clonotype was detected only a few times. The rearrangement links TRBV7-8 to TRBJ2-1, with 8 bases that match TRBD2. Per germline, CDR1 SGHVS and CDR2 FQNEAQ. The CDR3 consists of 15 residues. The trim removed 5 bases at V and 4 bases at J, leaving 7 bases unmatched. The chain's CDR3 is CASSQLADYYNEQFF. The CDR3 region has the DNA TGTGCCAGCAGCCAACTAGCGGACTATTACAATGAGCAGTTCTTC. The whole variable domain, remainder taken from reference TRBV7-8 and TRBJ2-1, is GAGVSQSPRYKVAKRGQDVALRCDPISGHVSLFWYQQALGQGPEFLTYFQNEAQLDKSGLPSDRFFAERPEGSVSTLKIQRTQQEDSAVYLCASSQLADYYNEQFFGPGTRLTVL.